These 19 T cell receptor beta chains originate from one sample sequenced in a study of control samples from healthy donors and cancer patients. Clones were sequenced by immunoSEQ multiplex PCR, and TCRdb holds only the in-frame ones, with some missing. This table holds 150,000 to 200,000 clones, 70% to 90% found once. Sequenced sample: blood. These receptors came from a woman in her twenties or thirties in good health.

As DNA, the CDR3 is TGTGCCAGCAGCCTATCTCAAGAGACCCAGTACTTC. This codes for CASSLSQETQYF. The chain recombines TRBV16 with TRBJ2-5; D not certain. From germline, CDR1 is KGHSY and CDR2 FQNENV. The CDR3 covers 12 residues. The V end was cut by 4 bases, the J end by 2 bases, with 5 bases between. Complete variable domain (other parts from reference TRBV16 and TRBJ2-5): GEEVAQTPKHLVRGEGQKAKLYCAPIKGHSYVFWYQQVLKNEFKFLISFQNENVFDETGMPKERFSAKCLPNSPCSLEIQATKLEDSAVYFCASSLSQETQYFGPGTRLLVL.

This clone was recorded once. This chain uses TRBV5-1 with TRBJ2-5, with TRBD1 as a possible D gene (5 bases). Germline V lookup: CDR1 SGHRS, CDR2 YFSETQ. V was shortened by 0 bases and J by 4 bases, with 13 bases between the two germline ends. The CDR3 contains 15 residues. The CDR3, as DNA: TGCGCCAGCAGCTTGGCAGGGCGCTTAGGAGAGACCCAGTACTTC. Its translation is CASSLAGRLGETQYF.

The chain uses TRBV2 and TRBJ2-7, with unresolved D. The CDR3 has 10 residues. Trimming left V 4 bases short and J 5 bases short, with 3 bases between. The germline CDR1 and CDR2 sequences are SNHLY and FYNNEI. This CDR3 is CASSVNEQYF. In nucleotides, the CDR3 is TGTGCCAGCAGTGTCAACGAGCAGTACTTC. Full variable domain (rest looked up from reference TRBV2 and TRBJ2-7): EPEVTQTPSHQVTQMGQEVILRCVPISNHLYFYWYRQILGQKVEFLVSFYNNEISEKSEIFDDQFSVERPDGSNFTLKIRSTKLEDSAMYFCASSVNEQYFGPGTRLTVT.

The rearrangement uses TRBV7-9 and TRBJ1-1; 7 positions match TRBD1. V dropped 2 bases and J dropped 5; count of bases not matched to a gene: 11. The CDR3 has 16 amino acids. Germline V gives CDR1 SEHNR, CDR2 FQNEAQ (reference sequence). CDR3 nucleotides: TGTGCCAGCAGCTTACCACCCCAAGCAGGGGGGACTGAAGCTTTCTTT. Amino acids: CASSLPPQAGGTEAFF.

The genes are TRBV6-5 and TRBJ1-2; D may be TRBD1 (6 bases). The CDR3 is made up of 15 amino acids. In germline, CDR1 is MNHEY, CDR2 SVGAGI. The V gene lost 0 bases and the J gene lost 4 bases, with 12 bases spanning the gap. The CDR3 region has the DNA TGTGCCAGCAGTTACTCCGCCGGGACATCCTATGGCTACACCTTC. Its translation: CASSYSAGTSYGYTF.

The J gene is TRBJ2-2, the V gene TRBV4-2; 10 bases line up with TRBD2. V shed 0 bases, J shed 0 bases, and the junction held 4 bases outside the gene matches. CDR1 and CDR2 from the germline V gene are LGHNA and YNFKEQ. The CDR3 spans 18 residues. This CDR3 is CASSQELAGHANTGELFF. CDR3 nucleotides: TGTGCCAGCAGCCAAGAACTAGCGGGGCACGCGAACACCGGGGAGCTGTTTTTT.

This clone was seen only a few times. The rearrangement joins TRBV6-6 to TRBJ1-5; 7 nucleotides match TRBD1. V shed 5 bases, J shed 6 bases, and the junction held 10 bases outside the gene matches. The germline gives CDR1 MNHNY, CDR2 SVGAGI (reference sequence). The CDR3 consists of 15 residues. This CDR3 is CASSDRVSRAQPQHF. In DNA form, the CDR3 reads TGTGCCAGCAGTGACAGGGTTTCAAGGGCTCAGCCCCAGCATTTT.

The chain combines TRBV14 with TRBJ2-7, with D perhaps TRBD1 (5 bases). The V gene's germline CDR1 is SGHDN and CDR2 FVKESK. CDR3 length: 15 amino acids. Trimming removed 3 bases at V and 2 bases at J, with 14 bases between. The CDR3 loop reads CASSQGGARTYEQYF. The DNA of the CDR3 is TGTGCCAGCAGCCAGGGTGGGGCCAGGACCTACGAGCAGTACTTC.

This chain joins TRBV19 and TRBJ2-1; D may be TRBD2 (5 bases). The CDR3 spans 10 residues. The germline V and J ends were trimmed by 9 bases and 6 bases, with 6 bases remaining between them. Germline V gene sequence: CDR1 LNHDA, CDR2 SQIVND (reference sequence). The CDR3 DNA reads TGTGCCAGCGGGGTCAATGAGCAGTTCTTC. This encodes CASGVNEQFF.

Here the CDR3 DNA reads TGTGCCACCAGTGACCACACAGGGACTAAAGCTTTCTTT. Its translation: CATSDHTGTKAFF. The genes are TRBV24-1 and TRBJ1-1; TRBD1 is a possible D gene (6 bases). This CDR3 has 13 residues. From germline, CDR1 is KGHDR and CDR2 SFDVKD. The ends were cut back, 4 bases at V and 9 bases at J, with 14 bases in the middle.

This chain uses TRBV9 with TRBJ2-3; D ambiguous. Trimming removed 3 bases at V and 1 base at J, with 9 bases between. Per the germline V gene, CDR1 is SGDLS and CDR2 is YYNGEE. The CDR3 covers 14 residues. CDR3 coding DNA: TGTGCCAGCAGCGGTGGCAGACGCACAGATACGCAGTATTTT. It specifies CASSGGRRTDTQYF.

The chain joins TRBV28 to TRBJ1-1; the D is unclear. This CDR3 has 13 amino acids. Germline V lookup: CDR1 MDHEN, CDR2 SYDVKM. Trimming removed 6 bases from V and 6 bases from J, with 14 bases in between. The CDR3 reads CASRERQASEAFF. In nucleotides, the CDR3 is TGTGCCAGCAGAGAAAGGCAGGCCTCTGAAGCTTTCTTT. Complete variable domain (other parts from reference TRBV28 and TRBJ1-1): DVKVTQSSRYLVKRTGEKVFLECVQDMDHENMFWYRQDPGLGLRLIYFSYDVKMKEKGDIPEGYSVSREKKERFSLILESASTNQTSMYLCASRERQASEAFFGQGTRLTVV.

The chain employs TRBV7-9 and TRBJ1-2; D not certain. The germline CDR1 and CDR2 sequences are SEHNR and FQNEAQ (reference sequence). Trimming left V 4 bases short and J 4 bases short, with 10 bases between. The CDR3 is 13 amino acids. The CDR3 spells CASSSPLSYGYTF. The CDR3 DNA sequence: TGTGCCAGCAGCTCCCCGCTTAGCTATGGCTACACCTTC.

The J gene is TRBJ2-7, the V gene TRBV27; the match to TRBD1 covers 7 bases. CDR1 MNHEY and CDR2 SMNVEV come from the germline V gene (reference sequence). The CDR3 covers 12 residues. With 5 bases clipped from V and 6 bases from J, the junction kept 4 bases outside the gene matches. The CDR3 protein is CASSEGASEQYF. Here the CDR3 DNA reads TGTGCCAGCAGTGAGGGGGCCAGCGAGCAGTACTTC.

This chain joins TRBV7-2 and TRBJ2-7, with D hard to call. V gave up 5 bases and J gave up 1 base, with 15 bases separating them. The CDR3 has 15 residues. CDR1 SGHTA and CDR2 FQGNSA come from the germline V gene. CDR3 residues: CASSQSPQQSYEQYF. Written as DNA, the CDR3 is TGTGCCAGCAGCCAGAGCCCCCAACAGTCCTACGAGCAGTACTTC.

Here the CDR3 DNA reads TGCGCCAGCAGCCAAGTCAACGGGGAGCTGTTTTTT. This translates into CASSQVNGELFF. The V call is TRBV4-1, the J call TRBJ2-2; D is undetermined. This CDR3 contains 12 residues. V was clipped by 1 base and J by 7 bases, with 4 bases between them. CDR1 is MGHRA and CDR2 is YSYEKL in the germline V gene.

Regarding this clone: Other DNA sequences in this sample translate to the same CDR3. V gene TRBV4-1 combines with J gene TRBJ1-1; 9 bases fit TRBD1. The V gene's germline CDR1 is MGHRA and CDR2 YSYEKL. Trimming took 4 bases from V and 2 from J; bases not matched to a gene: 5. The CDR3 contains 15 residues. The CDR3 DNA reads TGCGCCAGCAGCCGATCGGGACAGGGCAACACTGAAGCTTTCTTT. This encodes CASSRSGQGNTEAFF.

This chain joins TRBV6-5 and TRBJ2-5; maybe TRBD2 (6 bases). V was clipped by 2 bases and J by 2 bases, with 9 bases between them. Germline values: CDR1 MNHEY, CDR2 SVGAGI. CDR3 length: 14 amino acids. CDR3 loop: CASSYGLAQETQYF. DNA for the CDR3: TGTGCCAGCAGTTACGGTCTAGCGCAAGAGACCCAGTACTTC.

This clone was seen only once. The CDR3 sequence: CASSIGTGVNTEAFF. CDR3 DNA sequence: TGTGCCAGCTCTATTGGAACAGGGGTGAACACTGAAGCTTTCTTT. The rearrangement uses TRBV27 and TRBJ1-1; TRBD1 matches 7 bases. J lost 0 bases, V lost 8 bases, and 9 bases had no gene match. This CDR3 spans 15 amino acids. The germline gives CDR1 MNHEY, CDR2 SMNVEV (reference sequence).